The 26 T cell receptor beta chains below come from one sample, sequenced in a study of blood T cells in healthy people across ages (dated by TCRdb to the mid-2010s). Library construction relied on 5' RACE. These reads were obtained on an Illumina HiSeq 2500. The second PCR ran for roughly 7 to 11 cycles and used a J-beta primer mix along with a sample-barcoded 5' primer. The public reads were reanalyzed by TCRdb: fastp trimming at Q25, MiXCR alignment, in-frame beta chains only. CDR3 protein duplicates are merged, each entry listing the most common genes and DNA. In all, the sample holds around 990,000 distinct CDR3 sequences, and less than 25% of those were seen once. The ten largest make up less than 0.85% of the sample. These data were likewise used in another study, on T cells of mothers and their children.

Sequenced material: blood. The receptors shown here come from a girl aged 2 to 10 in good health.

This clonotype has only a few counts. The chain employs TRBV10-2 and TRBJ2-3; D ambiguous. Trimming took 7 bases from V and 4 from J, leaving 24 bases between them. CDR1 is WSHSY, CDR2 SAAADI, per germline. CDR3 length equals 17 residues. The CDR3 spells CASNPRFGETGSDTQYF. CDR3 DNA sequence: TGCGCCAGCAATCCGAGATTCGGTGAGACGGGTTCAGATACGCAGTATTTT.

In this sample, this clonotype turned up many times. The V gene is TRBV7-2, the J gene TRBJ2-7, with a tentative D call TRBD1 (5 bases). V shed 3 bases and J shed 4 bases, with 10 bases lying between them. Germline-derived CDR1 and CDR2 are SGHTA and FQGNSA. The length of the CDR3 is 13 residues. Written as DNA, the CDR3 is TGTGCCAGCAGCTTTGATAGGGGATACGAGCAGTACTTC. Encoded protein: CASSFDRGYEQYF.

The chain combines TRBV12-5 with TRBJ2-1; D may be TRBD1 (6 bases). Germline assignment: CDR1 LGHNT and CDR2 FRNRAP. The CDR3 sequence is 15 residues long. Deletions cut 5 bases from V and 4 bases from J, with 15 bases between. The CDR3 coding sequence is TGTGCTAGTGGTCTCCCCAGGGGCCAATACAATGAGCAGTTCTTC. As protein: CASGLPRGQYNEQFF.

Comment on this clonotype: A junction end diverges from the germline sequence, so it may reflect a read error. This chain's CDR3 is CASSSGRTSYEQCF. The CDR3 DNA follows: TGTGCCAGCAGTTCGGGACGGACATCCTACGAGCAGTGCTTC. This sequence joins TRBV28 and TRBJ2-7; tentatively, D is TRBD1 or TRBD2 (5 bases each). The CDR3 is 14 residues long. CDR1 is MDHEN, CDR2 SYDVKM, per germline.

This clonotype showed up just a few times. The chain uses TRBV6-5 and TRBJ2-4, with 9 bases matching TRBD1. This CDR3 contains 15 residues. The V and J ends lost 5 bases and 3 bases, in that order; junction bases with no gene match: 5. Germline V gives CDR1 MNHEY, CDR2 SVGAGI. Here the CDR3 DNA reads TGTGCCAGCAGTACGGGACAGGGAGACAAAAACATTCAGTACTTC. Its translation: CASSTGQGDKNIQYF.

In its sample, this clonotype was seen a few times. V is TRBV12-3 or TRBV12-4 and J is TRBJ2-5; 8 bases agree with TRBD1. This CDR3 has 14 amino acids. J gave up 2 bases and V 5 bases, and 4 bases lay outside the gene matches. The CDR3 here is CASSRTGSQETQYF. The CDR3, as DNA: TGTGCCAGCAGTCGGACAGGGAGTCAAGAGACCCAGTACTTC.

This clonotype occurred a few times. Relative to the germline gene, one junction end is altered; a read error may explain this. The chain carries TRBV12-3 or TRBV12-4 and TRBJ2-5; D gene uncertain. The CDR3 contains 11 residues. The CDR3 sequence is CASSLGLTWFF. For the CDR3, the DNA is TGTGCCAGCAGTTTAGGGCTTACTTGGTTCTTC.

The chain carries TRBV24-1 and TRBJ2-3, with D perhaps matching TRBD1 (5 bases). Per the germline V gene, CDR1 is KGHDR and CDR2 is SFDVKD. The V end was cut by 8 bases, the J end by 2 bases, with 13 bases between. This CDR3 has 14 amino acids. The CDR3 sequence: CATNDRPDTDTQYF. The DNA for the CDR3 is TGTGCCACCAATGACAGACCGGACACAGATACGCAGTATTTT.

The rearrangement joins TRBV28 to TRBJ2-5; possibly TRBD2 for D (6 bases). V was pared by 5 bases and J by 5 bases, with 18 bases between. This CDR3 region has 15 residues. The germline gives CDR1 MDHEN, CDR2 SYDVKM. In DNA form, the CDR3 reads TGTGCCAGCAGTGGAGGGCTGGGTCTGGTGGAGACCCAGTACTTC. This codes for CASSGGLGLVETQYF. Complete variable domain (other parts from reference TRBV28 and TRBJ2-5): DVKVTQSSRYLVKRTGEKVFLECVQDMDHENMFWYRQDPGLGLRLIYFSYDVKMKEKGDIPEGYSVSREKKERFSLILESASTNQTSMYLCASSGGLGLVETQYFGPGTRLLVL.

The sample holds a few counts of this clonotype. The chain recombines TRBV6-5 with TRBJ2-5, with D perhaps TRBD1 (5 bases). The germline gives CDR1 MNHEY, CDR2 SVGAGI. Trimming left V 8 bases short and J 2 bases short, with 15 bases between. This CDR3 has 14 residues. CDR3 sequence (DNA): TGTGCCAGCGCTAGGGGTACCCCTCAAGAGACCCAGTACTTC. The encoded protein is CASARGTPQETQYF.

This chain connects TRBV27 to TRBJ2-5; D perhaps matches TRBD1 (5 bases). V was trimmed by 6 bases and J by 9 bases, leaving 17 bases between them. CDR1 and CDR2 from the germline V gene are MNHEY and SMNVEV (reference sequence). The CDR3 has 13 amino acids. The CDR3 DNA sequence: TGTGCCAGCAGGGGGCCCAGAAGTATGTCCCAGTACTTC. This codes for CASRGPRSMSQYF.

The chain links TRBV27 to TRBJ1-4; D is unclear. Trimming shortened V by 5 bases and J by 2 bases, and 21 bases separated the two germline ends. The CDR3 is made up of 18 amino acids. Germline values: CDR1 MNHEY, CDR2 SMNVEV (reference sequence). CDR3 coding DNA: TGTGCCAGCAGTCTACGTTCGTGGGGTGTAATTACTAATGAAAAACTGTTTTTT. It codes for CASSLRSWGVITNEKLFF.

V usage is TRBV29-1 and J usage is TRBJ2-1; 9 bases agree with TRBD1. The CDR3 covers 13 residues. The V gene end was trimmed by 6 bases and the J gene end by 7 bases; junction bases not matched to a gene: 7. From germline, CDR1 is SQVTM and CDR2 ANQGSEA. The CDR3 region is CSVVGQGPNEQFF. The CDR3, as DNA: TGCAGCGTCGTGGGACAGGGACCGAATGAGCAGTTCTTC.

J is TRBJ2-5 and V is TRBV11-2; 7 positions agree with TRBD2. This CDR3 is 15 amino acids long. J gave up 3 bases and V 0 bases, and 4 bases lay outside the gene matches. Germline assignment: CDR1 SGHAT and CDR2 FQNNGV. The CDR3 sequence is CASSLDFGGEETQYF. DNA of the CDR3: TGTGCCAGCAGCTTAGATTTTGGGGGGGAAGAGACCCAGTACTTC. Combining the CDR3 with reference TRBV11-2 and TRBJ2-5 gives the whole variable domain EAGVAQSPRYKIIEKRQSVAFWCNPISGHATLYWYQQILGQGPKLLIQFQNNGVVDDSQLPKDRFSAERLKGVDSTLKIQPAKLEDSAVYLCASSLDFGGEETQYFGPGTRLLVL.

This CDR3 reads CASSFFATRTDNYGYTF. CDR3 bases: TGTGCCAGCAGTTTCTTCGCTACTAGGACAGATAACTATGGCTACACCTTC. This chain uses TRBV12-3 or TRBV12-4 with TRBJ1-2, with D perhaps TRBD1 (6 bases). This CDR3 is built from 17 residues. V was shortened by 3 bases and J by 1 base, with 18 bases between the two germline ends.

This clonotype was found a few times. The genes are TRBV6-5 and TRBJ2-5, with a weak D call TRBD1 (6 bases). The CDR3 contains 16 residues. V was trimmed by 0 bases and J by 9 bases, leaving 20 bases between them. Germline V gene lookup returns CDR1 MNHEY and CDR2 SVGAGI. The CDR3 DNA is TGTGCCAGCAGTTACTCCGGGACATCCGCGAAAATGTCCCAGTACTTC. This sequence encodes CASSYSGTSAKMSQYF.

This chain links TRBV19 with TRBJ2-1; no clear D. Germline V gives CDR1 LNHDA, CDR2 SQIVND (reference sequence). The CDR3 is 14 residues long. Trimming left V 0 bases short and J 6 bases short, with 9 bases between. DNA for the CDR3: TGTGCCAGTAGTATAGAACCTACCTCCAATGAGCAGTTCTTC. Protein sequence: CASSIEPTSNEQFF. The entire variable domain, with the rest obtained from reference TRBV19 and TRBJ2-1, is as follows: DGGITQSPKYLFRKEGQNVTLSCEQNLNHDAMYWYRQDPGQGLRLIYYSQIVNDFQKGDIAEGYSVSREKKESFPLTVTSAQKNPTAFYLCASSIEPTSNEQFFGPGTRLTVL.

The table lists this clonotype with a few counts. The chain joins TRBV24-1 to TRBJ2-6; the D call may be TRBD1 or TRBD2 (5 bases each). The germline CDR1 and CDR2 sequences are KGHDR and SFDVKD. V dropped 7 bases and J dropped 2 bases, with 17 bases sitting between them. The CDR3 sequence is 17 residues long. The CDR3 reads CATSDPRGAPGANVLTF. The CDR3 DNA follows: TGTGCCACCAGCGACCCCCGAGGGGCGCCTGGGGCCAACGTCCTGACTTTC.

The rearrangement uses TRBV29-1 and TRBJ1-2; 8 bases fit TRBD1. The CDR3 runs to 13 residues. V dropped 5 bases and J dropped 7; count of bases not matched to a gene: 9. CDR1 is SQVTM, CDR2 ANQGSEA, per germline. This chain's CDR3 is CSVTAGQVSGYTF. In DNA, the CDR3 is TGCAGCGTTACCGCGGGACAGGTCTCTGGCTACACCTTC.

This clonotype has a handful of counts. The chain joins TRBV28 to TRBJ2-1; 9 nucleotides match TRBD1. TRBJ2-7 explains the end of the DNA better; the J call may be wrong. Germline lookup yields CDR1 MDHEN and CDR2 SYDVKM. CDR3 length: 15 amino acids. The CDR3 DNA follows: TGTGCCAGCACCAACAGACAGGGGGTTTCCTACGAGCAGTACTTC. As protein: CASTNRQGVSYEQYF.

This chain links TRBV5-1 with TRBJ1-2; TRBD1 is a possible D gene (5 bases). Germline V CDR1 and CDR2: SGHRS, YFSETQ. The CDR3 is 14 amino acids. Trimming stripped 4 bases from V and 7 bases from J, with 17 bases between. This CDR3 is CASSRVWGSGGYTF. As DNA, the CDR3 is TGCGCCAGCAGCCGGGTCTGGGGGTCGGGTGGCTACACCTTC.

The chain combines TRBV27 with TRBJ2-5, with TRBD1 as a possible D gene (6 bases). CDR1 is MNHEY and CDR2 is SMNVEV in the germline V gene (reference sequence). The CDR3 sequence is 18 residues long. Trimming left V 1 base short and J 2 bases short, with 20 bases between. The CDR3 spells CASSLCRGDRRRQETQYF. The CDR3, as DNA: TGTGCCAGCAGTTTATGTAGGGGCGACAGGCGGAGGCAAGAGACCCAGTACTTC.

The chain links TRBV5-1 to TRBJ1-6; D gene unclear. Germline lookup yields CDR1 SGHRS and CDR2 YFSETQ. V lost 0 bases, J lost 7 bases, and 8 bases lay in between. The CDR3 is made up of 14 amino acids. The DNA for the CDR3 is TGCGCCAGCAGCTTGGAACAGTCAAATTCACCCCTCCACTTT. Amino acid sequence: CASSLEQSNSPLHF.

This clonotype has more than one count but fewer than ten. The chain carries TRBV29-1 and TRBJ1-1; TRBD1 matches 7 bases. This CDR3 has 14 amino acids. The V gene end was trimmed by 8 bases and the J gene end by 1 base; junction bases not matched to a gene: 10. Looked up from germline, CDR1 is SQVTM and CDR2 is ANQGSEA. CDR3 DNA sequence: TGCAGCACCAGAGCAGGGACAGCGAACACTGAAGCTTTCTTT. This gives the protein CSTRAGTANTEAFF. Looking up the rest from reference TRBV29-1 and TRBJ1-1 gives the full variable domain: SAVISQKPSRDICQRGTSLTIQCQVDSQVTMMFWYRQQPGQSLTLIATANQGSEATYESGFVIDKFPISRPNLTFSTLTVSNMSPEDSSIYLCSTRAGTANTEAFFGQGTRLTVV.

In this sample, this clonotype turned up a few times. The CDR3 loop reads CASSPTTIDNEQFF. CDR3 DNA sequence: TGTGCCAGCAGCCCCACGACAATCGACAATGAGCAGTTCTTC. The V gene is TRBV5-5, the J gene TRBJ2-1; no clear D. The CDR3 covers 14 residues. CDR1 and CDR2 from the germline V gene are SGHKS and YYEKEE (reference sequence). Trimming took off 4 bases at V and 5 bases at J, with 13 bases between the two ends.

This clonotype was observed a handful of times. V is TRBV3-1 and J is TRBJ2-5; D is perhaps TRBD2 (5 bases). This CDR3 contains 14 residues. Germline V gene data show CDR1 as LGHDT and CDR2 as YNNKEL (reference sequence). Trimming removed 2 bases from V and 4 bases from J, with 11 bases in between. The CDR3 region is CASSQPWTGETQYF. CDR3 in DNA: TGTGCCAGCAGCCAACCCTGGACTGGAGAGACCCAGTACTTC.